This T cell receptor (beta chain) was documented in a study of T cells after yellow fever vaccination. Study-level information: Each low-cell-number fraction was prepared by means of SMART-Seq v4 Ultra Low Input.

TCRdb re-analysed the 5' RACE reads in MiXCR, keeping a single row per CDR3 protein. The sample contains about 330,000 distinct CDR3 sequences, roughly 8.3% of which appear only once. The study's findings and limits: Contamination of FACS-sorted repertoires by abundant clonotypes from the bulk population could occur.

V was pared by 3 bases and J by 3 bases, with 9 bases between. Germline CDR1 reads DFQATT; CDR2 reads SNEGSKA (reference sequence). The CDR3 contains 13 residues. About this clonotype itself: The antigen is undetermined.

V gene TRBV20-1 combines with J gene TRBJ1-5; TRBD1 is a possible D gene (6 bases). This specimen consisted of PBMCs, obtained more than 35 days after the first yellow fever vaccination. The TCR sequence derives from a man between 18 and 35 years old who received the YFV17D yellow fever vaccine. CDR3 residues: CSASGQNNQPQHF. CDR3 coding DNA: TGCAGTGCTAGCGGACAGAACAATCAGCCCCAGCATTTT.